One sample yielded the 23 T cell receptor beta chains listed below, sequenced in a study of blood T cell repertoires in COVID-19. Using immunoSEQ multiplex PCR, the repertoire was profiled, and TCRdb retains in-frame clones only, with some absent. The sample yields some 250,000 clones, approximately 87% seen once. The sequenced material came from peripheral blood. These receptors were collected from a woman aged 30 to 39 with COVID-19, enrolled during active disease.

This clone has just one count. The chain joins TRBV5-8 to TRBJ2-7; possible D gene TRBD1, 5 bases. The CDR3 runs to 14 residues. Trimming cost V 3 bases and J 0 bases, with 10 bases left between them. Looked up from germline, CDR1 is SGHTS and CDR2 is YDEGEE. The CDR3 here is CASSWGTISYEQYF. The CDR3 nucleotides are TGTGCCAGCAGCTGGGGCACTATCTCCTACGAGCAGTACTTC.

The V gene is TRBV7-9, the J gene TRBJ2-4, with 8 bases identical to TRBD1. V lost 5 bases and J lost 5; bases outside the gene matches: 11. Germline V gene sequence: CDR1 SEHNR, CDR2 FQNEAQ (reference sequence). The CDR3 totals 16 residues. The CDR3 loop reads CASSPSFGTGQNIQYF. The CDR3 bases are TGTGCCAGCAGCCCATCTTTTGGGACAGGTCAAAACATTCAGTACTTC.

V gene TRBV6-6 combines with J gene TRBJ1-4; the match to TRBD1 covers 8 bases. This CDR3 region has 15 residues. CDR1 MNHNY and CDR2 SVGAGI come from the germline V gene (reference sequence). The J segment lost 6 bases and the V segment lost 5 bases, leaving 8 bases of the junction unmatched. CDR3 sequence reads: CASSPDRVVYEKLFF. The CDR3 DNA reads TGTGCCAGCAGTCCGGACAGGGTGGTGTATGAAAAACTGTTTTTT.

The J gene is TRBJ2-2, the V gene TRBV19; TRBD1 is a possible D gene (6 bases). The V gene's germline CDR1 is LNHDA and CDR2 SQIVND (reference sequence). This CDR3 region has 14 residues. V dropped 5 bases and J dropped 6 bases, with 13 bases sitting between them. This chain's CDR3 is CASSQGFWAGELFF. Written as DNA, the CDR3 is TGTGCCAGTAGTCAGGGGTTCTGGGCCGGGGAGCTGTTTTTT.

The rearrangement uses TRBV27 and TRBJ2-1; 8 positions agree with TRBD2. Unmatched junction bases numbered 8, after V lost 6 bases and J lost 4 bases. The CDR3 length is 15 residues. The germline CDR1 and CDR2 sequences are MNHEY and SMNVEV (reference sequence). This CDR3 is CASRPGLGAYNEQFF. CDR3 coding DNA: TGTGCCAGCAGGCCGGGACTAGGGGCTTACAATGAGCAGTTCTTC.

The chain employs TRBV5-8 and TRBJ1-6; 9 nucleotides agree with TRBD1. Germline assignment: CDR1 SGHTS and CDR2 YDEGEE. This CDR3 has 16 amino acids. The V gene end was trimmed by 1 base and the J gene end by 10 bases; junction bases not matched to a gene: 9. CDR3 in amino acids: CASSLRPRDRVSPLHF. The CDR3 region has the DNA TGTGCCAGCAGCTTGAGGCCCCGGGACAGGGTCTCACCCCTCCACTTT.

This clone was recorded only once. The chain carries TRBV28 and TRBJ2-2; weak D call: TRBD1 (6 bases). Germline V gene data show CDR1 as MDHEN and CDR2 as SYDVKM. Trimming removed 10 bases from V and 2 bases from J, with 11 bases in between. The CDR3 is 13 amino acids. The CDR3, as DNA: TGTGCCATTCGGACAGCCAACACCGGGGAGCTGTTTTTT. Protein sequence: CAIRTANTGELFF.

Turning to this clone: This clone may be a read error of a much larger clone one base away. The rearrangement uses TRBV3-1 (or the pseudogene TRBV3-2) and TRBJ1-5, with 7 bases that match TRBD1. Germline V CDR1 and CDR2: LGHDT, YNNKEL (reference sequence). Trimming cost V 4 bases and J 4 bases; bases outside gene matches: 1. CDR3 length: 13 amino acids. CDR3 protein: CASSRDRNQPQHF. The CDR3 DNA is TGTGCCAGCAGCCGGGACAGAAATCAGCCCCAGCATTTT.

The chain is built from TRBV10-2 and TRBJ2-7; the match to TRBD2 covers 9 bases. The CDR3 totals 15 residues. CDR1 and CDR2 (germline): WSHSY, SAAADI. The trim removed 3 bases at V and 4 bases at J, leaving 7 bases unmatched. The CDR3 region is CASSDPASGEYEQYF. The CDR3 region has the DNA TGCGCCAGCAGTGATCCGGCTAGCGGGGAGTACGAGCAGTACTTC.

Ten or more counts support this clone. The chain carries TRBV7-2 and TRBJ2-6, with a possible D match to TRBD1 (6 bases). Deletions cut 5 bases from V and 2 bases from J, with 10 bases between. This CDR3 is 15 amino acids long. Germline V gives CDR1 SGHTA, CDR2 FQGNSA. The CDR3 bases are TGTGCCAGCAGCAGACCAGGGGCTGGGGCCAACGTCCTGACTTTC. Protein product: CASSRPGAGANVLTF.

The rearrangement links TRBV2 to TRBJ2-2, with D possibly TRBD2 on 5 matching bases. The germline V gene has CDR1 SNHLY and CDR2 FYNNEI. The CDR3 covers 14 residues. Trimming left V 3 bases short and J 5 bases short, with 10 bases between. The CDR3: CASSDTGLTGELFF. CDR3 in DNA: TGTGCCAGCAGTGATACGGGGTTGACCGGGGAGCTGTTTTTT.

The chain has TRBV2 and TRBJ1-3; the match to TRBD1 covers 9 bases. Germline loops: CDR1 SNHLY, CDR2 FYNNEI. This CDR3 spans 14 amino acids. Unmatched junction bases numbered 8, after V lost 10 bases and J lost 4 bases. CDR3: CATKDRGAGNTIYF. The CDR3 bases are TGTGCCACCAAGGACAGGGGAGCGGGAAACACCATATATTTT.

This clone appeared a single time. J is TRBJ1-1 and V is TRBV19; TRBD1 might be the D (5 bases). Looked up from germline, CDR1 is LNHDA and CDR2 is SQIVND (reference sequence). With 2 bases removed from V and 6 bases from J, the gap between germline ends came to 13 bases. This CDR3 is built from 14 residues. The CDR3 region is CASSILRERAEAFF. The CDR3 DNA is TGTGCCAGTAGTATACTCAGGGAGCGGGCTGAAGCTTTCTTT.

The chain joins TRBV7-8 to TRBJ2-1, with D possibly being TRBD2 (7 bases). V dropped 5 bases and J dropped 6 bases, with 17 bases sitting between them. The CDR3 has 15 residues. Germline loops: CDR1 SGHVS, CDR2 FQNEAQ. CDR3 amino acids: CASSAAGARSNEQFF. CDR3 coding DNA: TGTGCCAGCAGCGCGGCGGGGGCCCGGAGCAATGAGCAGTTCTTC. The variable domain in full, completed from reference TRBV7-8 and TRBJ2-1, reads GAGVSQSPRYKVAKRGQDVALRCDPISGHVSLFWYQQALGQGPEFLTYFQNEAQLDKSGLPSDRFFAERPEGSVSTLKIQRTQQEDSAVYLCASSAAGARSNEQFFGPGTRLTVL.

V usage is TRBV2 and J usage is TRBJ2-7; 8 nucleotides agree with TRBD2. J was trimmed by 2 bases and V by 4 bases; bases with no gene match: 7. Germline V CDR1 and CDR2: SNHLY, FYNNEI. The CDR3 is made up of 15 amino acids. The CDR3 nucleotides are TGTGCCAGCAGTGTAAAGCGGGGGACGACCTACGAGCAGTACTTC. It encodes CASSVKRGTTYEQYF.

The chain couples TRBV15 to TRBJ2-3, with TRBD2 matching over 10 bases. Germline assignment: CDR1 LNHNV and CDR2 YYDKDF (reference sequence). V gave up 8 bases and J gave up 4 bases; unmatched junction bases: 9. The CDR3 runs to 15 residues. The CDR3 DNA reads TGTGCCACCTCCGAGCGGGGGGGTGGGGCAGATACGCAGTATTTT. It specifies CATSERGGGADTQYF.

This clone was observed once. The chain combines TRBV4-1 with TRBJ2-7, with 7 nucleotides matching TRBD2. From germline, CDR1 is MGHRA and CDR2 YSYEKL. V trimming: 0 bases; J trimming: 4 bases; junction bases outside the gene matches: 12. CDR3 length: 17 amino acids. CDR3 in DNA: TGCGCCAGCAGCCAAGAGATTTCCGGGACTAACGGTTACGAGCAGTACTTC. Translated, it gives CASSQEISGTNGYEQYF.

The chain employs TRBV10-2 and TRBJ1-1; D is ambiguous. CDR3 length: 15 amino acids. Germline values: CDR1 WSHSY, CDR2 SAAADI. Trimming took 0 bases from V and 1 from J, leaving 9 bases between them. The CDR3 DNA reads TGCGCCAGCAGTGAGTCTTCGACTGGGAACACTGAAGCTTTCTTT. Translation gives CASSESSTGNTEAFF.

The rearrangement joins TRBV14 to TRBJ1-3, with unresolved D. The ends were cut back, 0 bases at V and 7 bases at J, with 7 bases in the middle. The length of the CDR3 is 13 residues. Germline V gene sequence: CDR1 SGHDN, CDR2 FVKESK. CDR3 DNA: TGTGCCAGCAGCCAAGATCTCAGGAACACCATATATTTT. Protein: CASSQDLRNTIYF.

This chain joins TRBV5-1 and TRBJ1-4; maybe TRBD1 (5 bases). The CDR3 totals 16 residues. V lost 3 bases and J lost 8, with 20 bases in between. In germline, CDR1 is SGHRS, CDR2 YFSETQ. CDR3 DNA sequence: TGCGCCAGCAGCTGGTCCCAGGGTCAGAAAAACGAAAAACTGTTTTTT. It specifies CASSWSQGQKNEKLFF.

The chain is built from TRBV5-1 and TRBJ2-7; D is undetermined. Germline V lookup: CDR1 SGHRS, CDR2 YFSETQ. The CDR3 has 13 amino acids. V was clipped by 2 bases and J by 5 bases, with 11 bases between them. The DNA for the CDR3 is TGCGCCAGCAGCTTCACAGTCACCAACGAGCAGTACTTC. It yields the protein CASSFTVTNEQYF.

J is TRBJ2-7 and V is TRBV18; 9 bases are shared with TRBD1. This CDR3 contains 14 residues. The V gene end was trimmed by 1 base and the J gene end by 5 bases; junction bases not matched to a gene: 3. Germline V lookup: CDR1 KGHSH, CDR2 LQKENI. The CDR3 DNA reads TGTGCCAGCTCACCACGGGACAGGGCCGACGAGCAGTACTTC. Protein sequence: CASSPRDRADEQYF.

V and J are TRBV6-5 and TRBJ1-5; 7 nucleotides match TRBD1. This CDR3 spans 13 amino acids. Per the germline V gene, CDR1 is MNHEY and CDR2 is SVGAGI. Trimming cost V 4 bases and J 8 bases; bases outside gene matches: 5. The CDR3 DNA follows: TGTGCCAGCAGTTCGGACAGGAATGAGCCCCAGCATTTT. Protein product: CASSSDRNEPQHF.